The 20 T cell receptor beta chains below come from one sample, sequenced in a study of shared clonotypes between healthy human individuals. Clones were sequenced by immunoSEQ multiplex PCR, and TCRdb holds only the in-frame ones, with some missing. The table has approximately 720,000 clones, about two thirds seen once; the top ten hold under 2%. The sample consisted of memory CD4+ T cells sorted from blood. This sample's subset: CD45RA-negative fraction. These receptors originate from a young woman in good health.

V gene TRBV4-1 combines with J gene TRBJ1-1, with D unclear. Germline CDR1 MGHRA, CDR2 YSYEKL. This CDR3 is built from 13 residues. The V end was cut by 1 base, the J end by 2 bases, with 5 bases between. CDR3 region: CASSQVGNTEAFF. In nucleotides, the CDR3 is TGCGCCAGCAGCCAAGTGGGTAACACTGAAGCTTTCTTT.

The chain is built from TRBV25-1 and TRBJ2-1, with a possible D match to TRBD2 (6 bases). This CDR3 is built from 13 residues. Trimming removed 2 bases from V and 13 bases from J, with 15 bases in between. The germline V gene has CDR1 MGHDK and CDR2 SYGVNS. DNA for the CDR3: TGTGCCAGCAGTGAACCTGAGACTAGACCCCAGTTCTTC. It is translated as CASSEPETRPQFF. Based on the CDR3 plus reference TRBV25-1 and TRBJ2-1, the full variable domain is EADIYQTPRYLVIGTGKKITLECSQTMGHDKMYWYQQDPGMELHLIHYSYGVNSTEKGDLSSESTVSRIRTEHFPLTLESARPSHTSQYLCASSEPETRPQFFGPGTRLTVL.

Note on this clone: Other nucleotide sequences from this sample produce the same CDR3. The rearrangement uses TRBV6-1 and TRBJ1-4, with 8 bases identical to TRBD1. This CDR3 region has 14 residues. The junction had 6 bases not matched to a gene; V was cut back by 6 bases and J by 6 bases. Germline CDR1 is MNHNS and CDR2 is SASEGT. The CDR3, as DNA: TGTGCCAGCAGGCTTCAGGGGGCCGATGAAAAACTGTTTTTT. Translating gives CASRLQGADEKLFF.

The table lists this clone with a count of one. This CDR3 is also generated by other DNA sequences in the sample. CDR3 sequence (DNA): TGTGCCAGCAGTTTACCTAGCGGGAGGGGTTCCTACGAGCAGTACTTC. It is translated as CASSLPSGRGSYEQYF. This chain joins TRBV28 and TRBJ2-7, with TRBD2 matching 12 bases. This CDR3 has 16 amino acids. CDR1 is MDHEN, CDR2 SYDVKM, per germline. V dropped 2 bases and J dropped 1; count of bases not matched to a gene: 3.

The chain recombines TRBV10-3 with TRBJ2-1; a possible D gene is TRBD2 (6 bases). The CDR3 has 17 amino acids. CDR1 and CDR2 from the germline V gene are ENHRY and SYGVKD. Trimming stripped 2 bases from V and 7 bases from J, with 21 bases between. For the CDR3, the DNA is TGTGCCATCAGTGAGGGGGCTTTCTTTTCGGGGAGGAATGAGCAGTTCTTC. As protein: CAISEGAFFSGRNEQFF.

The chain employs TRBV6-6 and TRBJ2-5; 9 bases align to TRBD1. V lost 5 bases and J lost 2; bases outside the gene matches: 6. The CDR3 is 15 residues long. The germline V gene has CDR1 MNHNY and CDR2 SVGAGI (reference sequence). CDR3: CASSQIGTGQETQYF. The CDR3 DNA sequence: TGTGCCAGCAGTCAAATTGGGACAGGGCAAGAGACCCAGTACTTC.

The chain carries TRBV1 and TRBJ2-2; TRBD2 is the table's D call and was not checked against the DNA. TRBV1 is flagged as a pseudogene. This CDR3 region has 17 residues. The CDR3 sequence is CTSSQVTSGTHTGELFF. The CDR3 DNA reads as TGCACCAGCAGCCAAGTTACTAGCGGGACCCACACCGGGGAGCTGTTTTTT.

In its sample, this clone was seen a few times. The chain combines TRBV4-1 with TRBJ1-2; D is unresolved. The CDR3 length is 15 residues. CDR1 MGHRA and CDR2 YSYEKL come from the germline V gene. Trimming pared 0 bases from V and 6 bases from J, leaving 14 bases between. The CDR3 nucleotides read TGCGCCAGCAGCCAAGACTCAATTCGGCCTGATGGCTACACCTTC. Translated, it gives CASSQDSIRPDGYTF.

V is TRBV28 and J is TRBJ2-1, with D possibly called TRBD1 or TRBD2 (6 bases each). Germline assignment: CDR1 MDHEN and CDR2 SYDVKM. The CDR3 spans 15 residues. Trimming cost V 5 bases and J 4 bases, with 15 bases left between them. CDR3 coding DNA: TGTGCCAGCAGTCCGCCTGGGGGGCTGTACAATGAGCAGTTCTTC. Its translation: CASSPPGGLYNEQFF. Complete variable domain (other parts from reference TRBV28 and TRBJ2-1): DVKVTQSSRYLVKRTGEKVFLECVQDMDHENMFWYRQDPGLGLRLIYFSYDVKMKEKGDIPEGYSVSREKKERFSLILESASTNQTSMYLCASSPPGGLYNEQFFGPGTRLTVL.

The rearrangement links TRBV19 to TRBJ2-2, with a possible D match to TRBD2 (5 bases). CDR3 length: 14 residues. V lost 8 bases and J lost 3, with 13 bases in between. Germline V CDR1 and CDR2: LNHDA, SQIVND (reference sequence). Here the CDR3 DNA reads TGTGCCAGTTACAGTCAACTAGACACCGGGGAGCTGTTTTTT. It encodes CASYSQLDTGELFF. The full variable domain, with the rest looked up from reference TRBV19 and TRBJ2-2, is DGGITQSPKYLFRKEGQNVTLSCEQNLNHDAMYWYRQDPGQGLRLIYYSQIVNDFQKGDIAEGYSVSREKKESFPLTVTSAQKNPTAFYLCASYSQLDTGELFFGEGSRLTVL.

This clone showed up just a few times. The J gene is TRBJ2-5, the V gene TRBV28; 7 nucleotides agree with TRBD1. Germline CDR1 MDHEN, CDR2 SYDVKM. The length of the CDR3 is 14 residues. After removal of 4 bases from V and 5 bases from J, the junction contained 7 bases not matched to a gene. In DNA form, the CDR3 reads TGTGCCAGCAGTTCTCCTACAGGGGTTGAGACCCAGTACTTC. This codes for CASSSPTGVETQYF.

This chain joins TRBV19 and TRBJ2-7, with 7 bases identical to TRBD1. V dropped 5 bases and J dropped 0; count of bases not matched to a gene: 4. The germline V gene has CDR1 LNHDA and CDR2 SQIVND (reference sequence). This CDR3 region has 14 residues. The CDR3 DNA follows: TGTGCCAGTAGTGTGACAGGGCCCTCCTACGAGCAGTACTTC. This gives the protein CASSVTGPSYEQYF.

The CDR3 DNA is TGTGCCAGCAGTTCCTACAGGGCCAATGAGCAGTTCTTC. Amino acid sequence: CASSSYRANEQFF. The chain joins TRBV2 to TRBJ2-1; tentatively, D is TRBD1 (6 bases). Trimming pared 5 bases from V and 6 bases from J, leaving 11 bases between. The V gene's germline CDR1 is SNHLY and CDR2 FYNNEI. The CDR3 is made up of 13 amino acids.

The genes are TRBV7-8 and TRBJ2-7; tentatively, D is TRBD2 (5 bases). Germline V gene data show CDR1 as SGHVS and CDR2 as FQNEAQ. The ends were cut back, 8 bases at V and 0 bases at J, with 17 bases in the middle. This CDR3 is 15 amino acids long. CDR3 in amino acids: CASSIGASSSYEQYF. The DNA of the CDR3 is TGTGCCAGCTCGATAGGTGCTAGCAGCTCCTACGAGCAGTACTTC. Full variable domain (rest looked up from reference TRBV7-8 and TRBJ2-7): GAGVSQSPRYKVAKRGQDVALRCDPISGHVSLFWYQQALGQGPEFLTYFQNEAQLDKSGLPSDRFFAERPEGSVSTLKIQRTQQEDSAVYLCASSIGASSSYEQYFGPGTRLTVT.

This chain uses TRBV6-6 with TRBJ2-1; the D gene could be TRBD1 or TRBD2 (5 bases each). V lost 6 bases to trimming and J lost 0 bases, with 15 bases between them. Germline CDR1 is MNHNY and CDR2 is SVGAGI (reference sequence). This CDR3 has 16 amino acids. The CDR3 sequence: CASRADLGPSYNEQFF. The CDR3, as DNA: TGTGCCAGCAGAGCCGACCTGGGACCCTCCTACAATGAGCAGTTCTTC.

The chain recombines TRBV25-1 with TRBJ2-7, with 9 bases matching TRBD2. The germline CDR1 and CDR2 sequences are MGHDK and SYGVNS. Germline trimming cut 4 bases from V and 3 bases from J; bases unmatched to any gene: 16. This CDR3 has 18 amino acids. Written as DNA, the CDR3 is TGTGCCAGCAGTGGCCCACAACCATTAGCGGGAGACCGCTACGAGCAGTACTTC. As protein: CASSGPQPLAGDRYEQYF.

The V and J genes are TRBV5-4 and TRBJ2-7; D gene ambiguous. CDR3 length: 14 amino acids. The V end was cut by 0 bases, the J end by 0 bases, with 7 bases between. The V gene's germline CDR1 is SGHNT and CDR2 YYREEE (reference sequence). The CDR3 here is CASSLVVGSYEQYF. CDR3 DNA: TGTGCCAGCAGCTTGGTTGTGGGCTCCTACGAGCAGTACTTC.

The V call is TRBV4-1, the J call TRBJ1-5; TRBD1 matches at 9 bases. J lost 7 bases, V lost 2 bases, and 9 bases had no gene match. Germline values: CDR1 MGHRA, CDR2 YSYEKL. This CDR3 is built from 16 residues. CDR3 in amino acids: CASSQPGQGIGQPQHF. Written as DNA, the CDR3 is TGCGCCAGCAGCCAACCGGGACAGGGAATCGGACAGCCCCAGCATTTT.

This clone was seen a few times. The sample has other DNA sequences that encode this CDR3 too. V usage is TRBV18 and J usage is TRBJ1-5; perhaps TRBD1 as D (5 bases). CDR3 length: 15 residues. From germline, CDR1 is KGHSH and CDR2 LQKENI. The V and J ends lost 1 base and 3 bases respectively, with 10 bases between them. As DNA, the CDR3 is TGTGCCAGCTCACCACTGGGGCAGGACAATCAGCCCCAGCATTTT. Amino acids: CASSPLGQDNQPQHF.

V and J are TRBV20-1 and TRBJ2-1, with TRBD2 as a possible D gene (6 bases). This CDR3 has 11 residues. Germline V gene lookup returns CDR1 DFQATT and CDR2 SNEGSKA (reference sequence). V was cut by 7 bases and J by 10 bases, with 14 bases left in between. The CDR3 here is CSGWRALEQFF. CDR3 nucleotide sequence: TGCAGTGGCTGGAGGGCCTTAGAGCAGTTCTTC.